Below, one TCR beta chain is given with its context. CDR1 is SGHTA and CDR2 is FQGTGA in the germline V gene. The CDR3 is 16 amino acids. The junction had 9 bases not matched to a gene; V was cut back by 10 bases and J by 0 bases. In the authors' methods: Estimates of nucleated cell counts were drawn from the amplification of reference gene primers. Sequencing was performed with immunoSEQ multiplex PCR; in TCRdb, only in-frame clones are kept and a portion is missing. V, J and clone size were drawn from that table, and D and trimming were deduced from the DNA. In the table there are approximately 150,000 clones, around 82% of which are singletons. This entry comes from a study of blood T cell repertoires in COVID-19. In the study overall: PBMCs, B-cell-depleted T cells, or T cells provided the cDNA or gDNA that made up the material.

The sequence derives from a man aged 55-75 years with acute or convalescent COVID-19. The gene calls are TRBV7-3 and TRBJ2-6, with 7 bases lining up with TRBD1. Sequenced material: peripheral blood. Written as DNA, the CDR3 is TGTGCCACAAGGGACAGTCTAAGCTCTGGGGCCAACGTCCTGACTTTC. Translating it yields CATRDSLSSGANVLTF.